This TCR beta chain was found in a study of regulatory T cells in long-lasting Graves disease (dated by TCRdb to the early 2020s). The study in broad terms: In the newly diagnosed Graves' disease group, patients had been taking antithyroid drugs for less than 3 months. Persistent Graves' disease patients were compared with newly diagnosed Graves' disease patients by peripheral blood TCR sequencing and RNA sequencing. The study was registered as a clinical trial and conducted in China. TCR sequencing covered some 13 persistent and approximately 20 newly diagnosed Graves' disease patients, 33 samples in total. What the research found in general, with its limitations: The small sample size was acknowledged by the authors as a limitation that may reduce accuracy. Persistent patients shared more public clonotypes among themselves (2,741) than newly diagnosed patients did (approximately 970). Only peripheral blood was studied, because thyroid tissue, the primary lesion, was inaccessible. Sequencing and analysis were limited to the TCR beta chain. Compared with newly diagnosed patients, patients with persistent Graves' disease had lower TCR Shannon entropy and fewer highly expanded clones, which suggests clonal expansion. Persistent disease showed preferential use of TRBV28, TRBJ1-2 and TRBJ2-5, whereas newly diagnosed disease favored TRBV20-1 and TRBJ2-1.

Libraries were made using multiplex PCR. Sequenced using an Illumina HiSeq 4000. To build TCR beta libraries, CDR3 regions were amplified by Arm-PCR using iRepertoire HTBI primers. PCR products were gel purified before sequencing. The authors processed their data as follows. A total of 60 to 80 TRBV and 14 TRBJ segments were identified across samples and were used for gene usage analysis of CDR3 amino acid clonotypes. Filtered high-quality paired reads were merged into contigs using COPE and FqMerger. BLAST was used to align contigs to IMGT TRBV, TRBD and TRBJ reference genes, with CDR3 defined following IMGT. Any clonotype with a frequency above 0.1% was counted as a highly expanded clone. Shannon entropy served as the measure of repertoire diversity, while the Gini coefficient captured V-J evenness. A clonotype was considered public if more than one individual shared it. TCRdb reanalyzed the raw reads on its own, using fastp at Q25 for trimming and MiXCR for clone calling, and kept in-frame beta chains. Each CDR3 protein gets just one entry, which takes the most common genes and DNA from the rows behind it. These V and J calls originate from TCRdb's pipeline instead of the authors' own analysis. This sample lists 530,000 or so distinct CDR3 sequences; about 14% were detected once. The ten largest clones capture more than 8.5% of the sample.

This clonotype has more than one count but fewer than ten. Its target antigen remains unknown. The record has no base qualities; no much larger clone is one base away. The germline V gene specifies ENHRY as CDR1 and SYGVKD as CDR2. Inclusive of the bounding cysteine and phenylalanine, the CDR3 is 15 residues long. CDR3 DNA only is kept here, 45 bases in frame from base 1. V ends up 1 base short and J 2 bases short, with an unmatched junction base count of 4. The intended sense of this specimen's time point label: newly diagnosed GD, antithyroid drugs for less than 3 months. For both TCR sequencing and RNA sequencing, RNA was extracted from PBMCs using TRIzol. Graves' disease was diagnosed according to American Thyroid Association guidelines. Recruitment of patients was carried out at an endocrinology department in Xi'an, China. Each patient gave 7 to 9.5 milliliters of peripheral blood, collected in an EDTA anticoagulant tube. Ficoll Paque Plus density gradient separation was used to isolate PBMCs, and no further T cell sorting was done. An Agilent 2100 Bioanalyzer and agarose gel were used to assess RNA quality, and a NanoDrop 2000 was used to measure RNA concentration.

The same sample was also used in a study of T cells in Graves' hyperthyroidism and ophthalmopathy. As that second study puts it: Stable Graves' hyperthyroidism was defined as the absence of progression to ophthalmopathy over 18 months of follow-up. Hyperthyroidism patients were aged 18 to 65 years and newly diagnosed, with disease duration of less than 2 months. Any patient with an uncontrolled infection, another autoimmune disease, pregnancy or lactation was excluded. Clinical symptoms, serum thyroxine and TRAb, thyroid ultrasound, and orbital computed tomography formed the basis for the diagnoses. The first round of RT-PCR for the TCR CDR3 was performed with the HTBI primer set and the Qiagen OneStep RT-PCR kit. Most expanded thyroid clonotypes (frequency above 0.001) were also detected in blood, a finding suggesting that blood repertoires may reflect thyroid immune responses. In cross-validation, a model built on a 13 V-J signature told ophthalmopathy apart from stable hyperthyroidism with 87.88% sensitivity and about 81% specificity, and in testing the same model reached 80%/75%. During validation, the model predicted progression to ophthalmopathy a median of around 7 months ahead of onset, with around 65% sensitivity and 72% to 80% specificity. TCR V-J signatures able to tell the groups apart were searched for in a discovery cohort of 95 to 100 patients, of whom 40 to 45 had Graves' ophthalmopathy and roughly 59 had stable Graves' hyperthyroidism. Prospective prediction of ophthalmopathy was tested in an independent validation cohort consisting of under 20 hyperthyroidism patients and about 17 patients who later progressed to ophthalmopathy. The roughly 90 discovery patients were divided at random into training and test sets in a 7:3 ratio. The study also compared thyroid tissue and blood T-cell repertoires from about six Graves' hyperthyroidism patients. After blood sampling, hyperthyroidism patients were treated with methimazole at a starting dose of 30 mg daily, and ophthalmopathy patients were treated with high-dose intravenous methylprednisolone. Libraries were constructed in a second round of multiplex PCR, after which size selection and purification were carried out. The libraries were sequenced on an Illumina HiSeq2000 using paired-end 100 bp reads. Raw data were processed with SOAPnuke, discarding reads with adapters, uncalled bases, mean Phred below 15, or no exact constant-primer or identifier match. COPE v1.2.5 was used to merge high-quality paired reads, and clonotypes were defined as unique nucleotide sequences. MiTCR v1.1 was used to align the clonotypes against IMGT TRBV, TRBD and TRBJ reference segments. The analysis included only V-J combinations with a frequency above 0.0001, which together covered approximately 99% of the repertoires. The TCS score was defined as the ratio of F50 (clonal expansion) to E x V (chaos), calculated using BLOSUM62-based TCRdist between CDR3 peptides within each V-J. Welch's t-statistics and random forest reduced roughly 530 V-J features to roughly 13, which were used in a naive Bayes classifier (R e1071). Sample size was not statistically predetermined, and investigators were not blinded to group allocation. TCR Vbeta CDR3 sequencing of some 140 peripheral blood samples (approximately 44 ophthalmopathy, 75 or so hyperthyroidism and some 17 progressor patients) is reported in the paper.

The V gene is TRBV10-3 and the J gene is TRBJ1-2; TRBD1 aligns with 7 central bases. Sequencing was performed on peripheral blood mononuclear cells (PBMCs), taken at new diagnosis, from a patient treated with antithyroid drugs. This TCR came from a man under 40 with Graves disease. Donor details come from another sample of the same person, matched by shared clones. Here the CDR3 is given as CAISELRDSNYGYTF. The bases read TGTGCCATCAGTGAGTTGAGGGACAGCAACTATGGCTACACCTTC.